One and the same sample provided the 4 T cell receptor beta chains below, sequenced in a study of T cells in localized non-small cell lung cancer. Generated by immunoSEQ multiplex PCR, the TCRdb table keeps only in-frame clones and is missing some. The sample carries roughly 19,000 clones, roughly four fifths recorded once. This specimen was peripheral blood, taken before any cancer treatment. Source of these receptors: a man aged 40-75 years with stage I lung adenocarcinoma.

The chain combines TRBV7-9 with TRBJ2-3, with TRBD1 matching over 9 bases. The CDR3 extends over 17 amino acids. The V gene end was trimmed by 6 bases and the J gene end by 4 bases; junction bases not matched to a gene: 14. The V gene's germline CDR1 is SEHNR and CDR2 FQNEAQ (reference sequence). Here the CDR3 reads CASSFHTWTGEADTQYF. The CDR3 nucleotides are TGTGCCAGCAGTTTCCACACGTGGACAGGGGAGGCAGATACGCAGTATTTT.

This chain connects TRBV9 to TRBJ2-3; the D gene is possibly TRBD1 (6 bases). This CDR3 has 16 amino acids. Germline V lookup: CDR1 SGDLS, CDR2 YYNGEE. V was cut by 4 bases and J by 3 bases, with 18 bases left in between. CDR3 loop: CASSPRDKFGTDTQYF. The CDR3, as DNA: TGTGCCAGCAGCCCTAGGGACAAGTTTGGGACAGATACGCAGTATTTT.

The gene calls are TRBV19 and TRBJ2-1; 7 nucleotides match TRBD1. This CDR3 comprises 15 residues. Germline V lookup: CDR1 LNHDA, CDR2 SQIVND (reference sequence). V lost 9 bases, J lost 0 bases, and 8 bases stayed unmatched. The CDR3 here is CASQMTGTSYNEQFF. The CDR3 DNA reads TGTGCCAGCCAAATGACAGGGACCTCCTACAATGAGCAGTTCTTC.

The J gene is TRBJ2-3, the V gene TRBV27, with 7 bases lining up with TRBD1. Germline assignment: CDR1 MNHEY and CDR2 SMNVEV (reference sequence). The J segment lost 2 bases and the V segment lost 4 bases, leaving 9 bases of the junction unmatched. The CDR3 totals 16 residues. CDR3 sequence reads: CASSSGQVGYTDTQYF. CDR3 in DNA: TGTGCCAGCAGTTCCGGACAGGTTGGCTACACAGATACGCAGTATTTT.